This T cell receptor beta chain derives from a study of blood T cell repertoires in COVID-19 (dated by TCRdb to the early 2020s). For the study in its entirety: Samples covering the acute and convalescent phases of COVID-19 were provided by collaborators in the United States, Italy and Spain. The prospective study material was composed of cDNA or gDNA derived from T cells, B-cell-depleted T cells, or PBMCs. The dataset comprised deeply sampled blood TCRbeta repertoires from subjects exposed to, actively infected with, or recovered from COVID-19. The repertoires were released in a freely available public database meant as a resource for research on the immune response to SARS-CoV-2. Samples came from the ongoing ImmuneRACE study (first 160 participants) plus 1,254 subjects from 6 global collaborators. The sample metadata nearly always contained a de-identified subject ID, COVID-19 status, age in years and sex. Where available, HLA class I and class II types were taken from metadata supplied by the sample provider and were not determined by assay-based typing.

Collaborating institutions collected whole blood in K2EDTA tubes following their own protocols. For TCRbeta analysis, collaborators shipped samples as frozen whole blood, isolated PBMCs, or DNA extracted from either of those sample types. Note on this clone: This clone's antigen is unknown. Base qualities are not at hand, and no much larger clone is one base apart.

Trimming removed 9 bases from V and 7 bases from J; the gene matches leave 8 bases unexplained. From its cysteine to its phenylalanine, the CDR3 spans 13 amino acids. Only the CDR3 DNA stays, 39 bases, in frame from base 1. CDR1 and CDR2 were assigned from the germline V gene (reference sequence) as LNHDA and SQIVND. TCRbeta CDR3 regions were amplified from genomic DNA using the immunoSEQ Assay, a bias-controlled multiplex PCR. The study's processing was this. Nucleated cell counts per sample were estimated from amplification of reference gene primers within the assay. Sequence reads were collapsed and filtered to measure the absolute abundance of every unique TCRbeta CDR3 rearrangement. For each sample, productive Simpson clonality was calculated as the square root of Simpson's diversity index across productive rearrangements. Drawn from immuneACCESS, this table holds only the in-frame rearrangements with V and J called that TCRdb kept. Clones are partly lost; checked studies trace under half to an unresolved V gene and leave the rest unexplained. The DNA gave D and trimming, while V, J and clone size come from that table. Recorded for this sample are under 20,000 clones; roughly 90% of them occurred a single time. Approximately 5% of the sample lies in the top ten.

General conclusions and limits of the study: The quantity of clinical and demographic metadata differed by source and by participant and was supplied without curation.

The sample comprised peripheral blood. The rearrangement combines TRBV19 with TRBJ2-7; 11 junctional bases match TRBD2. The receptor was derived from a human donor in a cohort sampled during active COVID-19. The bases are TGTGCCAGGCTACTAGCGGGAGTGGGGGAGCAGTACTTC. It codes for CARLLAGVGEQYF.